This T cell receptor beta chain originates from a study of blood T cell repertoires in COVID-19. At the level of the study: Spain, Italy and the United States supplied samples that represented acute and convalescent COVID-19. The analysed material was cDNA or gDNA that came from T cells, B-cell-depleted T cells, or PBMCs.

Per the authors' pipeline: Researchers report that nucleated cell counts were estimated from reference gene primer amplification. Generated by immunoSEQ multiplex PCR, the TCRdb table keeps only in-frame clones and is missing some. That table furnishes V, J and clone size, whereas the DNA furnished D and trimming. The sample lists around 140,000 clones, more than 75% seen once, with 8.5% to 9% in the top ten. Germline loops: CDR1 MDHEN, CDR2 SYDVKM. This CDR3 comprises 14 residues. V gave up 6 bases and J gave up 3 bases, with 12 bases separating them. V gene TRBV28 combines with J gene TRBJ1-5; D gene ambiguous. The clonotype originates from a woman in her forties or fifties with active or convalescent COVID-19. Sequences were obtained from peripheral blood. The chain's CDR3 is CASRKRGDNQPQHF. The CDR3 DNA follows: TGTGCCAGCAGAAAAAGAGGCGACAATCAGCCCCAGCATTTT.